This T cell receptor (beta chain) was found in a study of response to subunit inactivated influenza vaccine. Germline V gene data show CDR1 as DFQATT and CDR2 as SNEGSKA (reference sequence). This CDR3 comprises 14 residues. With V trimmed by 6 bases and J by 4 bases, 8 bases remained unmatched. One entry per CDR3 protein, called by TCRdb with MiXCR from the RT-PCR reads. The repertoire holds about 780,000 distinct CDR3 sequences, with approximately 18% as singletons. In regard to this clonotype: Its antigen is unidentified.

Overall study findings and caveats: Seasonal influenza vaccination, on each occasion, was suggested by the authors to recruit few new T cells.

The source was PBMCs from blood, collected 5 days after vaccination. The source is a man aged 50-59 years who received an inactivated influenza vaccine. The rearrangement joins TRBV20-1 to TRBJ2-2, with 7 bases lining up with TRBD2. CDR3 in DNA: TGCAGTGCGCTACTGGGGGGGTCCACCGGGGAGCTGTTTTTT. Its protein is CSALLGGSTGELFF.